The subject of this entry is one T cell receptor beta chain. This sample was included in a study of T cell changes during pregnancy in multiple sclerosis. Here immunoSEQ multiplex PCR was the method, and the copy in TCRdb shows in-frame clones only, minus some. The sample records about 130,000 clones, 96% being singletons. This CDR3 spans 14 amino acids. Trimming shortened V by 3 bases and J by 3 bases, and 9 bases separated the two germline ends. Germline loops: CDR1 SEHNR, CDR2 FQNEAQ (reference sequence). This clonotype originated in a female donor with multiple sclerosis, enrolled in a pregnancy study. J is TRBJ2-1 and V is TRBV7-9; D might be TRBD2 (6 bases). Sequences were derived from peripheral blood, sampled after pregnancy. CDR3 sequence (DNA): TGTGCCAGCAGCTTCGGGGGTAGCTACAATGAGCAGTTCTTC. This gives the protein CASSFGGSYNEQFF.